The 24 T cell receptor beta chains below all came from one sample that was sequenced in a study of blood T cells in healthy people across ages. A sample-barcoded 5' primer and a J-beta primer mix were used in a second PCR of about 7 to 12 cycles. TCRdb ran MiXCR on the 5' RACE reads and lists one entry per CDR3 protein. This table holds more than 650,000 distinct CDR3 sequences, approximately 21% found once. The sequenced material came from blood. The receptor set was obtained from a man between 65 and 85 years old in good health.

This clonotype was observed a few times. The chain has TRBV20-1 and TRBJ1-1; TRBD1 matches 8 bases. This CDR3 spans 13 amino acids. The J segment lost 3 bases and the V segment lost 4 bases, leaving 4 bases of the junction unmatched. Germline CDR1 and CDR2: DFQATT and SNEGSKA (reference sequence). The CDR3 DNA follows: TGCAGTGCTATGACAGGGGAGTACACTGAAGCTTTCTTT. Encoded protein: CSAMTGEYTEAFF.

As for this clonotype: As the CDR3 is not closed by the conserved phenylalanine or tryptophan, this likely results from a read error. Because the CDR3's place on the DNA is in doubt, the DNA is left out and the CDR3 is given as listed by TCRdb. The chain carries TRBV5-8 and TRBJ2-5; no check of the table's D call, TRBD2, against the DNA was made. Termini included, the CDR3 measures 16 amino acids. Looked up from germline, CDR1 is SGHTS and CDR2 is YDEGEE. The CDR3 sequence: CASSFTGTAVRTSSYV.

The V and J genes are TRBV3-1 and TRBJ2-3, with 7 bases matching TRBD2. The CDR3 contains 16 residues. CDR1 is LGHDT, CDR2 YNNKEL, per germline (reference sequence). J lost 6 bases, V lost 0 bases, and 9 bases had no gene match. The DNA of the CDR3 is TGTGCCAGCAGCCAAGAAGGGCTAGCGGTCCTGGATACGCAGTATTTT. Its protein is CASSQEGLAVLDTQYF.

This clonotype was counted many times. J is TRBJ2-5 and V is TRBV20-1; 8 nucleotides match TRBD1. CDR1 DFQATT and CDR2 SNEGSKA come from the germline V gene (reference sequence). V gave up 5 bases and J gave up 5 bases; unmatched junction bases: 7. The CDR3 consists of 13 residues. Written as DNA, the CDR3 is TGCAGTGCTGGCCACGGACAGGGCGAGACCCAGTACTTC. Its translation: CSAGHGQGETQYF.

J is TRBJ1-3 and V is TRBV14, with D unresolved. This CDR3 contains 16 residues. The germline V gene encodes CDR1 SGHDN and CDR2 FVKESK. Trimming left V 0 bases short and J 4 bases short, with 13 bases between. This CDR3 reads CASSQDRSGGGNTIYF. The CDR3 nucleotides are TGTGCCAGCAGCCAAGATCGTTCAGGAGGAGGAAACACCATATATTTT. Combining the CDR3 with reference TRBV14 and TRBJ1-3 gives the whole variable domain EAGVTQFPSHSVIEKGQTVTLRCDPISGHDNLYWYRRVMGKEIKFLLHFVKESKQDESGMPNNRFLAERTGGTYSTLKVQPAELEDSGVYFCASSQDRSGGGNTIYFGEGSWLTVV.

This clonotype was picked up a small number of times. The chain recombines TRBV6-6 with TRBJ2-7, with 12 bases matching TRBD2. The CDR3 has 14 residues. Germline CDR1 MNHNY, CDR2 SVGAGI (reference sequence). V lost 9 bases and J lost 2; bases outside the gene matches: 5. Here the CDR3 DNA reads TGTGCCAGTAGGACTAGCGGGGACACCTACGAGCAGTACTTC. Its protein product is CASRTSGDTYEQYF.

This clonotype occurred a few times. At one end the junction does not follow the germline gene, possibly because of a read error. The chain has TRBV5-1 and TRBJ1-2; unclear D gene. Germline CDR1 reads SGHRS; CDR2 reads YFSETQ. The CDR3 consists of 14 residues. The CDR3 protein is CASSLAREYYGYTF. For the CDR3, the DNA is TGCGCCAGCAGCTTGGCGCGGGAATACTACGGCTACACCTTC.

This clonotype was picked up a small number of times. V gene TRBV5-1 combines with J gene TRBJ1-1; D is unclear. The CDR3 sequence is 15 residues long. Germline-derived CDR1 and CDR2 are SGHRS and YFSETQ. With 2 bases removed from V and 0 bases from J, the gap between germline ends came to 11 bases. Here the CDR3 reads CASSLSRELNTEAFF. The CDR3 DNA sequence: TGCGCCAGCAGCTTATCCCGGGAGCTGAACACTGAAGCTTTCTTT.

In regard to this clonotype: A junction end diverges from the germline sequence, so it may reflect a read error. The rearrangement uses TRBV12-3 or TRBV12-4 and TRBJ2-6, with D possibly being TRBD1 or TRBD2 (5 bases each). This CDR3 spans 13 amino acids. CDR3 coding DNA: TGTGCCAGCAGTTTCTCCGGGGCCAACGTCCCGACTTTC. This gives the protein CASSFSGANVPTF.

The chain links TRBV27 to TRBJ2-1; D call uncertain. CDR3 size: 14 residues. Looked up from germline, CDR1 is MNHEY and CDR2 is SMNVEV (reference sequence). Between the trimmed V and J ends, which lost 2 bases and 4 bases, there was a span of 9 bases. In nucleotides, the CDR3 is TGTGCCAGCAGTTTAGTGGGGATATACAATGAGCAGTTCTTC. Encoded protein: CASSLVGIYNEQFF.

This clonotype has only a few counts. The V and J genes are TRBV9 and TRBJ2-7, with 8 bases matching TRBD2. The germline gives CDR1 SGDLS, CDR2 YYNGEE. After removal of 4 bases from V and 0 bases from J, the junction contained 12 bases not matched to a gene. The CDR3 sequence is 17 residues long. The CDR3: CASSPRGGLEVSYEQYF. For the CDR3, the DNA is TGTGCCAGCAGCCCACGGGGGGGGCTGGAGGTCTCCTACGAGCAGTACTTC.

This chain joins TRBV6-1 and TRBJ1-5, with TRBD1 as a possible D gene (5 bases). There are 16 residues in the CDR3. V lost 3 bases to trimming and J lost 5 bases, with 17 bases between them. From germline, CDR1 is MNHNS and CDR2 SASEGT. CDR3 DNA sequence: TGTGCCAGCAGTGACCTGGGGGGGACGGCTCATCAGCCCCAGCATTTT. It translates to CASSDLGGTAHQPQHF.

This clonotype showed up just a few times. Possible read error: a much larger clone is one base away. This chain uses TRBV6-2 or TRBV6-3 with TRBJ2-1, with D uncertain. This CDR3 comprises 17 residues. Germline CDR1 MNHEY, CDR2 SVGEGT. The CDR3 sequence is CASSYPFNSISYNEQLF. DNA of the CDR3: TGTGCCAGCAGTTACCCCTTCAACTCGATATCCTACAATGAGCAGCTCTTC.

The CDR3 reads CASSWTGGTRELFF. CDR3 in DNA: TGCGCCAGCAGCTGGACAGGGGGGACCAGGGAGCTGTTTTTT. This sequence joins TRBV5-1 and TRBJ2-2; 10 nucleotides agree with TRBD1. Germline V CDR1 and CDR2: SGHRS, YFSETQ. V lost 3 bases to trimming and J lost 9 bases; unmatched junction nucleotides: 5. The CDR3 runs 14 residues.

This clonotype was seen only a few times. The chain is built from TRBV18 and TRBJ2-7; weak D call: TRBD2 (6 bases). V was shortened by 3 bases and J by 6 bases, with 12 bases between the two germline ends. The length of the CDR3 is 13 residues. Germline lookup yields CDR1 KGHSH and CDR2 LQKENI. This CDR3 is CASSPDRGTEQYF. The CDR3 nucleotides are TGTGCCAGCTCACCGGACCGGGGGACCGAGCAGTACTTC.

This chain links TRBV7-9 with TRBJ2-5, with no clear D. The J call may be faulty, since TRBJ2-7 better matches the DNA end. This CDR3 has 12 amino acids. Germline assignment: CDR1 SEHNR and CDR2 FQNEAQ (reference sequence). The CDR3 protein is CASSLSGHEQYF. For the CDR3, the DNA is TGTGCCAGCAGCTTATCAGGTCACGAGCAGTACTTC.

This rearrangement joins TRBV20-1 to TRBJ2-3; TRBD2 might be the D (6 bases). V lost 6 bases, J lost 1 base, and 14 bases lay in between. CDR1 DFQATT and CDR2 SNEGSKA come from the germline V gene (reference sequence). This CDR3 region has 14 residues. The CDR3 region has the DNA TGCAGTGCGCCTCCGGGACTCCGCACAGATACGCAGTATTTT. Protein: CSAPPGLRTDTQYF.

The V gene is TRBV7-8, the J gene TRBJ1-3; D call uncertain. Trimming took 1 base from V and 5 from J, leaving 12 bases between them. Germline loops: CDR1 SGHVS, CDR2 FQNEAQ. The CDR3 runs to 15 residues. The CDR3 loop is CASSLEAVYRNTIYF. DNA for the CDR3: TGTGCCAGCAGCTTAGAAGCGGTCTACAGAAACACCATATATTTT.

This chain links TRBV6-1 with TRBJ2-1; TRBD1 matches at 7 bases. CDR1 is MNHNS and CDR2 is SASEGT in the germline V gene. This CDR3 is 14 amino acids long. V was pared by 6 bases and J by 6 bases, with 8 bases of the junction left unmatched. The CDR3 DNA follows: TGTGCCAGCAGAGACGGACAGGAGGCCAATGAGCAGTTCTTC. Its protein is CASRDGQEANEQFF.

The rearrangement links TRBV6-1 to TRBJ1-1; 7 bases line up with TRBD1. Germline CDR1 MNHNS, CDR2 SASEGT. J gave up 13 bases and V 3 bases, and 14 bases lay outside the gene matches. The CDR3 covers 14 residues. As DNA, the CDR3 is TGTGCCAGCAGTGATGAGGAGGGGGCGTTTCGTATTTTCTTT. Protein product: CASSDEEGAFRIFF.

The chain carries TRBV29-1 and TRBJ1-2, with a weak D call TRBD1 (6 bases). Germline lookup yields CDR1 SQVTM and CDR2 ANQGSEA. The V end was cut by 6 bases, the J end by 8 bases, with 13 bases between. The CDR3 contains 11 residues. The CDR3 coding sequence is TGCAGCGTGGCGTCAGGGGTCGGCTACACCTTC. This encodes CSVASGVGYTF.

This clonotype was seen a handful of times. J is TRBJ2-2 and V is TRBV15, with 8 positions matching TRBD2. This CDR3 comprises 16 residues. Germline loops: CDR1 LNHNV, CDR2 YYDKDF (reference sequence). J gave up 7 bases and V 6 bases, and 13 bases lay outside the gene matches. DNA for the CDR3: TGTGCCACCAGTAATTTAGCGGGGAGCGGAGGCGGGGAGCTGTTTTTT. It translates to CATSNLAGSGGGELFF.

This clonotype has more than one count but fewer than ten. As DNA, the CDR3 is TGCGCCAGCAGCATCGGGGCCTTCTCTGGAAACACCATATATTTT. It translates to CASSIGAFSGNTIYF. This chain connects TRBV5-1 to TRBJ1-3, with D perhaps TRBD1 (5 bases). The CDR3 has 15 residues. Looked up from germline, CDR1 is SGHRS and CDR2 is YFSETQ. Trimming shortened V by 4 bases and J by 0 bases, and 11 bases separated the two germline ends.

In DNA form, the CDR3 reads TGTGCCAGCAGCACAAAAGTCACCCTTAGCGGGGGGGCGCCGCAGTATTTT. Translation: CASSTKVTLSGGAPQYF. J is TRBJ2-3 and V is TRBV7-2, with 11 bases lining up with TRBD2. V trimming: 5 bases; J trimming: 10 bases; junction bases outside the gene matches: 17. The length of the CDR3 is 17 residues. Germline CDR1 SGHTA, CDR2 FQGNSA.